The rows below give T cell receptor beta chains drawn from one sample of a study of blood T cell repertoires in COVID-19. Here immunoSEQ multiplex PCR was the method, and the copy in TCRdb shows in-frame clones only, minus some. Among more than 15,000 clones listed, approximately 85% were seen once. The material sequenced was peripheral blood. Receptors were obtained from an elderly man with active or convalescent COVID-19. CDR3s include the opening cysteine and the closing phenylalanine or tryptophan. A D gene is named only where the DNA matches it firmly. The size field is filled for only some rows; it gives once, few, many or a size class.

>once|-|TRBJ1-1|TRBV13
TGTGCCAGCAGCAGTCAGGGACACCTGAACACTGAAGCTTTCTTT
CASSSQGHLNTEAFF
>-|-|TRBJ2-2|TRBV7-9
TGTGCCAGCAGCCAAATCCCGGGCCCACGACGGGGCACCGGGGAGCTGTTTTTT
CASSQIPGPRRGTGELFF
>-|-|TRBJ1-1|TRBV12-3/TRBV12-4
TGTGCCAGCAGTTTAGTAAGGGGTGCTGAAGCTTTCTTT
CASSLVRGAEAFF
>-|-|TRBJ1-2|TRBV27
TGTGCCAGCAAACAGAGGGTCTTTACGGGCTATGGCTACACCTTC
CASKQRVFTGYGYTF
>-|TRBD1|TRBJ2-3|TRBV9
TGTGCCAGCAGCGTAGCGCCCGCCAGGGGGAAGGGAGATACGCAGTATTTT
CASSVAPARGKGDTQYF
>-|-|TRBJ1-2|TRBV12-3/TRBV12-4
TGTGCCAGCACCAGGACAGCCTGGGGCTACACCTTC
CASTRTAWGYTF
>-|TRBD1|TRBJ1-2|TRBV10-1
TGCGCCAGCAGTGGGGGGACAGGGAAAGGCTACACCTTC
CASSGGTGKGYTF
>few|-|TRBJ1-1|TRBV4-2
TGTGCCAGCAGCCAAGAGCCCCACGGGACTGAAGCTTTCTTT
CASSQEPHGTEAFF
>once|-|TRBJ2-7|TRBV9
TGTGCCAGCAGCGTGGGACCCTCGCGGGGTAGATACGAGCAGTACTTC
CASSVGPSRGRYEQYF
>-|-|TRBJ1-2|TRBV3-1/TRBV3-2
TGTGCCAGCAGCCAAGATCGGAGGGGAGGGGGCTACACCTTC
CASSQDRRGGGYTF
>-|TRBD1|TRBJ2-7|TRBV18
TGTGCCAGCTCATCAACCGGACAGGAGAGCTCCTACGAGCAGTACTTC
CASSSTGQESSYEQYF
>-|-|TRBJ1-1|TRBV7-3
TGTGCCAGCAGCGGCCCCTACACTGAAGCTTTCTTT
CASSGPYTEAFF
>few|-|TRBJ1-2|TRBV6-5
TGTGCCAGCAGTTACCAACCAACTCAAACCAGGGAAAGCTACACCTTC
CASSYQPTQTRESYTF
>-|-|TRBJ1-5|TRBV4-1
TGCGCCAGCAGCCAAGGATACGCGGGGGTGGTGGTTCAGCCCCAGCATTTT
CASSQGYAGVVVQPQHF
>once|TRBD1|TRBJ2-7|TRBV6-1
TGTGCCAGCAGTGAGGACAGGGCTTCCTACGAGCAGTACTTC
CASSEDRASYEQYF
>once|-|TRBJ1-2|TRBV19
TGTGCCAGTAGTCCCTCAGAGAGGAACTATGGCTACACCTTC
CASSPSERNYGYTF
>-|TRBD1|TRBJ1-1|TRBV10-3
TGTGCCATCAGTGACGGCTCCGGCGGCAGGGGGAGGTCGGGGACTGAAGCTTTCTTT
CAISDGSGGRGRSGTEAFF
>-|TRBD1|TRBJ2-1|TRBV27
TGTGCCAGCAGTTTATTTGGGACAGGACACAATGAGCAGTTCTTC
CASSLFGTGHNEQFF
>-|-|TRBJ2-2|TRBV30
TGTGCCTGGAGTGTAGGGTGGGGGCCGTCCACCGGGGAGCTGTTTTTT
CAWSVGWGPSTGELFF
>-|TRBD1|TRBJ1-1|TRBV11-3
TGTGCCAGCAGAGAGGGACAGGGATCGAACACTGAAGCTTTCTTT
CASREGQGSNTEAFF
>-|TRBD1|TRBJ1-2|TRBV7-2
TGTGCCAGCAGCCCGGACAGGCTAGCTAACTATGGCTACACCTTC
CASSPDRLANYGYTF
>-|TRBD2|TRBJ2-1|TRBV18
TGTGCCAGCTCACCAGTTCCAGCGGGGGGGGTTGAGCAGTTCTTC
CASSPVPAGGVEQFF
>-|TRBD1|TRBJ1-2|TRBV30
TGTGCCTGGGAAACAGGGGGCAACAATCCTATTAACTATGGCTACACCTTC
CAWETGGNNPINYGYTF
>few|-|TRBJ2-2|TRBV7-2
TGTGCCAGCAGCTTACCAAACACCGGGGAGCTGTTTTTT
CASSLPNTGELFF
>-|-|TRBJ1-5|TRBV15
TGTGCCACCAGCCCCCGGAGGAGCAATCAGCCCCAGCATTTT
CATSPRRSNQPQHF
>once|-|TRBJ2-1|TRBV10-3
TGTGCCACCGCCCCCGCGGGTGGTGAGCAGTTCTTC
CATAPAGGEQFF
>-|-|TRBJ2-3|TRBV9
TGTGCCAGCAGCGTAGGGCAGGGCGTCGATACGCAGTATTTT
CASSVGQGVDTQYF
>-|TRBD1|TRBJ1-5|TRBV28
TGTGCCAGCAGACCTACTCAGGGGGCGCGGGGCAATCAGCCCCAGCATTTT
CASRPTQGARGNQPQHF
>-|TRBD1|TRBJ2-3|TRBV4-2
TGTGCCAGCAGCCCACGGACAGGGGAGGATGAAGATACGCAGTATTTT
CASSPRTGEDEDTQYF
>few|TRBD1|TRBJ1-6|TRBV28
TGTGCCAGCAGTCGGACAGGGTTTTCTTCACCCCTCCACTTT
CASSRTGFSSPLHF
>large|-|TRBJ1-5|TRBV3-1/TRBV3-2
TGTGCCAGCAGCCAAGCCAGTCAGCCCCAGCATTTT
CASSQASQPQHF
>-|-|TRBJ1-3|TRBV29-1
TGCAGCGGATCGACCGGGAGGGCAGGTAGTGGAAACACCATATATTTT
CSGSTGRAGSGNTIYF
>-|-|TRBJ1-6|TRBV7-9
TGTGCCAGCAGCTTAGAGAGCGATAATTCACCCCTCCACTTT
CASSLESDNSPLHF
>once|-|TRBJ1-1|TRBV29-1
TGCAGCGTTGAAATGGCAGGCGGGGTTGAAGCTTTCTTT
CSVEMAGGVEAFF
>-|TRBD2|TRBJ2-3|TRBV24-1
TGTGCCACCAGTGACCCACTAGCGCCAGATACGCAGTATTTT
CATSDPLAPDTQYF
>-|-|TRBJ1-1|TRBV6-4
TGTGCCAGCAGTGACTCTTTAAACGGGAACACTGAAGCTTTCTTT
CASSDSLNGNTEAFF
>once|TRBD1|TRBJ1-1|TRBV6-5
TGTGCCAGCAGCTGGGGACAGATGAACACTGAAGCTTTCTTT
CASSWGQMNTEAFF